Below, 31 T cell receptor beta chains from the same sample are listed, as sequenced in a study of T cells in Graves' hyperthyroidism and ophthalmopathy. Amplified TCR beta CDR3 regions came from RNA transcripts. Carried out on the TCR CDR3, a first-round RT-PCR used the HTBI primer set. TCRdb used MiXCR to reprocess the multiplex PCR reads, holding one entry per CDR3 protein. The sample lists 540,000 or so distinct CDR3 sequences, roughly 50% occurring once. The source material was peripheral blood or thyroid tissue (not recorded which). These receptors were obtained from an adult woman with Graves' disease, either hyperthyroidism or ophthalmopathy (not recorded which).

The CDR3 nucleotides read TGTGCCAGCAGTTCGGGACACACCTACGAGCAGTACTTC. This gives the protein CASSSGHTYEQYF. The J gene is TRBJ2-7, the V gene TRBV2; D perhaps matches TRBD1 (6 bases). Trimming left V 5 bases short and J 2 bases short, with 10 bases between. The CDR3 has 13 amino acids. CDR1 and CDR2 (germline): SNHLY, FYNNEI.

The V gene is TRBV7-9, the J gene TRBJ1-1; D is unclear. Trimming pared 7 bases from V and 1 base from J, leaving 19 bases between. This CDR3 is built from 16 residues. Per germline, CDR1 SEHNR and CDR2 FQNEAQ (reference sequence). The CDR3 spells CASNPIFPDANTEAFF. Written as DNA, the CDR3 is TGTGCCAGCAACCCAATCTTCCCGGATGCGAACACTGAAGCTTTCTTT.

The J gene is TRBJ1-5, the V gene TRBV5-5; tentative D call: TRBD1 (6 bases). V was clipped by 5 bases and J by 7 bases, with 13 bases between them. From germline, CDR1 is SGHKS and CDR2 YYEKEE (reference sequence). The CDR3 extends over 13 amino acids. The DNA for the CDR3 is TGTGCCAGCAGTCCGGACAGTATGCAGCCCCAGCATTTT. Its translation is CASSPDSMQPQHF.

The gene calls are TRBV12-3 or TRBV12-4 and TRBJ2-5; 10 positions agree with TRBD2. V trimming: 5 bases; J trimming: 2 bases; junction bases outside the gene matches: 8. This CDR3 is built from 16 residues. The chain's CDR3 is CASSVLGTSAQETQYF. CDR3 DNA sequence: TGTGCCAGCAGTGTCTTAGGGACTAGCGCTCAAGAGACCCAGTACTTC.

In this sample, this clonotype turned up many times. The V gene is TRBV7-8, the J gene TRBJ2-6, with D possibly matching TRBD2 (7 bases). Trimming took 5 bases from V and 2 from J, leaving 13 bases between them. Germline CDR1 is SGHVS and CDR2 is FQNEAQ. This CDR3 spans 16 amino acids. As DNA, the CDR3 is TGTGCCAGCAGCCACTACGGGGGGCCTGGGGCCAACGTCCTGACTTTC. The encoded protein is CASSHYGGPGANVLTF. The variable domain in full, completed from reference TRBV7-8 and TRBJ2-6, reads GAGVSQSPRYKVAKRGQDVALRCDPISGHVSLFWYQQALGQGPEFLTYFQNEAQLDKSGLPSDRFFAERPEGSVSTLKIQRTQQEDSAVYLCASSHYGGPGANVLTFGAGSRLTVL.

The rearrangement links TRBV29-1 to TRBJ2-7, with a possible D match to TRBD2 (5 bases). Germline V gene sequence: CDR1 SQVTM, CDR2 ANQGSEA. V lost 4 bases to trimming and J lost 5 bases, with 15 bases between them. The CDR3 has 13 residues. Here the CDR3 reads CSVGEGSRHEQYF. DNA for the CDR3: TGCAGCGTTGGAGAGGGAAGTCGTCACGAGCAGTACTTC.

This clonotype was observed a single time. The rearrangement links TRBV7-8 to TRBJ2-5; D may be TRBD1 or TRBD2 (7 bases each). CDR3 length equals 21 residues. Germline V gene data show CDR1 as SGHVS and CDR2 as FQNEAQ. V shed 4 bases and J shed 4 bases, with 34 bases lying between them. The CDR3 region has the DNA TGTGCCAGCAGCTCCCACCCCGAACAGGGGAGGGCAGATGGCTTTCGAGAGACCCAGTACTTC. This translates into CASSSHPEQGRADGFRETQYF.

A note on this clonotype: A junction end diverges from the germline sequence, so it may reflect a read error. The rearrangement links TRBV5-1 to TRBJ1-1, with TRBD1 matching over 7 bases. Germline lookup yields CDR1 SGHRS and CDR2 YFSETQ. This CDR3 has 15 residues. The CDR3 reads CTSSSQGPYATGAFF. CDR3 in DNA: TGCACCAGCAGCTCACAGGGGCCTTACGCCACTGGAGCTTTCTTT.

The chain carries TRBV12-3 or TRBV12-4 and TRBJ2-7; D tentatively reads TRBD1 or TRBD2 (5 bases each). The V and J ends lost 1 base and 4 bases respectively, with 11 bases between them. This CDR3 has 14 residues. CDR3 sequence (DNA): TGTGCCAGCAGTTTAGTGGGGGTGTGGTACGAGCAGTACTTC. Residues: CASSLVGVWYEQYF.

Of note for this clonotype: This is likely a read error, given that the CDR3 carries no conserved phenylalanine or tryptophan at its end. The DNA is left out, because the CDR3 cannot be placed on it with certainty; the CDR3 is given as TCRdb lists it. CDR3 region: CASSKGRAEYY. The chain joins TRBV19 to TRBJ1-3. The CDR3 adds up to 11 amino acids, both ends counted. Per the germline V gene, CDR1 is LNHDA and CDR2 is SQIVND (reference sequence).

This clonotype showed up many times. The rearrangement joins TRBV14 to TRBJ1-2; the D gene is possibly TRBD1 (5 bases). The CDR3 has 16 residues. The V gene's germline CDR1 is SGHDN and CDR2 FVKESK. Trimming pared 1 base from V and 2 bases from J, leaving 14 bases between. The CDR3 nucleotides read TGTGCCAGCAGCCAAGGAGCAGGGTCCCCCAACTATGGCTACACCTTC. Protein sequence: CASSQGAGSPNYGYTF. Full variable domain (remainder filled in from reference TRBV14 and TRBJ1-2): EAGVTQFPSHSVIEKGQTVTLRCDPISGHDNLYWYRRVMGKEIKFLLHFVKESKQDESGMPNNRFLAERTGGTYSTLKVQPAELEDSGVYFCASSQGAGSPNYGYTFGSGTRLTVV.

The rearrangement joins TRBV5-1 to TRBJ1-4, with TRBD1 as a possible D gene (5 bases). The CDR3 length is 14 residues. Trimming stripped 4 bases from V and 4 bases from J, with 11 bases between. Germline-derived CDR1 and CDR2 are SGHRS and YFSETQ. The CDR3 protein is CASSREGFNEKLFF. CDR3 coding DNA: TGCGCCAGCAGCCGGGAGGGGTTTAATGAAAAACTGTTTTTT.

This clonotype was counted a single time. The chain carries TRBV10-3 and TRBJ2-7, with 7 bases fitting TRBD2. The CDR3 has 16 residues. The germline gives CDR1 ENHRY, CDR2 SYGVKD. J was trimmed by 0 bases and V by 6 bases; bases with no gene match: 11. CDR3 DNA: TGTGCCATCAGGGCGGTATTGGGGGGGGGCTCCTACGAGCAGTACTTC. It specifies CAIRAVLGGGSYEQYF.

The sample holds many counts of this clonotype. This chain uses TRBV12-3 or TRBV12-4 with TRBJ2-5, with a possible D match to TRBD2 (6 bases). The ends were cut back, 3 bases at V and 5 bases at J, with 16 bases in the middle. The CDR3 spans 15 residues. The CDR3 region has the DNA TGTGCCAGCAGTTTCGGGGGAGGAGCTGCCGAGACCCAGTACTTC. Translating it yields CASSFGGGAAETQYF.

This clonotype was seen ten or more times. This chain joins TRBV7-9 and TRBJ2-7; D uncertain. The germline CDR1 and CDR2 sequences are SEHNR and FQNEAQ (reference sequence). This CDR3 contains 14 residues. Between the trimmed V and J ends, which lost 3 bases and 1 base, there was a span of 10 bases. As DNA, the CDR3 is TGTGCCAGCAGCTTCCTAGGAAATTCCTACGAGCAGTACTTC. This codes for CASSFLGNSYEQYF.

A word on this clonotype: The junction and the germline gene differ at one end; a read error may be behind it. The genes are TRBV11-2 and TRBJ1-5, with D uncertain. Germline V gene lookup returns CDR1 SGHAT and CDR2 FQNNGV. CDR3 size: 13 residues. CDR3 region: CANSSHSNQPQHF. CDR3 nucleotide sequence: TGTGCCAACAGCTCCCACAGCAATCAGCCCCAGCATTTT.

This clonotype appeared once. CDR3 coding DNA: TGTGCCAGCGCACAGGAGGGATACAATCAGCCCCAGCATTTT. It translates to CASAQEGYNQPQHF. The chain links TRBV9 to TRBJ1-5, with a tentative D call TRBD1 (5 bases). There are 14 residues in the CDR3. CDR1 is SGDLS, CDR2 YYNGEE, per germline. V lost 7 bases and J 3 bases, leaving 14 bases between the germline ends. The complete variable domain, with remaining parts taken from reference TRBV9 and TRBJ1-5, reads DSGVTQTPKHLITATGQRVTLRCSPRSGDLSVYWYQQSLDQGLQFLIQYYNGEERAKGNILERFSAQQFPDLHSELNLSSLELGDSALYFCASAQEGYNQPQHFGDGTRLSIL.

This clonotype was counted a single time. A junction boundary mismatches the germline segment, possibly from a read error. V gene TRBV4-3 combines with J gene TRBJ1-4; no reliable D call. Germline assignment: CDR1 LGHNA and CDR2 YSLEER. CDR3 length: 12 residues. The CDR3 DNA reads TGCGTCAGCAGCCGAGTGCCGCTCTTGTTGTTTTTT. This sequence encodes CVSSRVPLLLFF.

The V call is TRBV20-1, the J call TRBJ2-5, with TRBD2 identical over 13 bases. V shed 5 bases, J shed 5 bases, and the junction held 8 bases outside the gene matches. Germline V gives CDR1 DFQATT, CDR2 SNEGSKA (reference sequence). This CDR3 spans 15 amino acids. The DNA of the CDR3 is TGCAGTGCTCCTAGACTAGCGGGAGGCCTTGAGACCCAGTACTTC. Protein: CSAPRLAGGLETQYF.

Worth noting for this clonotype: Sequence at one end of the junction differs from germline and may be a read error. CDR3 region: CATSREGRNTGELSW. In DNA, the CDR3 is TGTGCCACCAGCAGAGAAGGACGAAACACCGGGGAGCTGTCTTGG. The V gene is TRBV15, the J gene TRBJ2-2; the D gene is possibly TRBD2 (5 bases). Germline assignment: CDR1 LNHNV and CDR2 YYDKDF (reference sequence). The CDR3 has 15 residues.

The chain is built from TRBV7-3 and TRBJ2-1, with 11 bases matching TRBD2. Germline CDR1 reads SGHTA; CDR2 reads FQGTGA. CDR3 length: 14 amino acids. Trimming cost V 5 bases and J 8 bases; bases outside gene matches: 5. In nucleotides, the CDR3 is TGTGCCAGCAGCCCACCGGGACTAGCGGATGAGCAGTTCTTC. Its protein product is CASSPPGLADEQFF.

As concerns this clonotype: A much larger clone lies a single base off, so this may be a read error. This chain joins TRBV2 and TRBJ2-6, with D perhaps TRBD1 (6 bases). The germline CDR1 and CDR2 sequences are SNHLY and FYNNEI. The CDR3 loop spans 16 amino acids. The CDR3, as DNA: TGCGCCAGCTCAGACAGGCTCCTCTCTGGGGCCAACGTCCTGACTTTC. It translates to CASSDRLLSGANVLTF.

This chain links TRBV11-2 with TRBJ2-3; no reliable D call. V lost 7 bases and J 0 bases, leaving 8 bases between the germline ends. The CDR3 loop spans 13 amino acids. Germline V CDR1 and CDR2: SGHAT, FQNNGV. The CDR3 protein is CASTSWSTDTQYF. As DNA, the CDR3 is TGTGCCAGCACCTCCTGGAGCACAGATACGCAGTATTTT.

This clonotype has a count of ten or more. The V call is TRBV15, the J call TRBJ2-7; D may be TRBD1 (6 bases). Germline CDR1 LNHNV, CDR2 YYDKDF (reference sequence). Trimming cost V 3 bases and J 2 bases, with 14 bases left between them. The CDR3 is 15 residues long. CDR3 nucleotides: TGTGCCACCAGCAGGAACAGGGATCCCCCCTACGAGCAGTACTTC. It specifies CATSRNRDPPYEQYF.

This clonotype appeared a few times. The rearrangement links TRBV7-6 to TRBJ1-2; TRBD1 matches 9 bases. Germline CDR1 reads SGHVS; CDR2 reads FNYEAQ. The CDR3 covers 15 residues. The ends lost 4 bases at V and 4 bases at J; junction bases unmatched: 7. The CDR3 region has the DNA TGTGCCAGCAGCTCCCGGACAGGGGCCGTCTATGGCTACACCTTC. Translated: CASSSRTGAVYGYTF.

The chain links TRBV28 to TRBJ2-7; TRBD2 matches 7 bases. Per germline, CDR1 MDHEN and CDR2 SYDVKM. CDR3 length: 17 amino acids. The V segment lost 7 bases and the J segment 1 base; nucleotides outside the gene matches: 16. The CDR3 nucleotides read TGTGCCAGCAACCTTGGGGCTAGCGGAACCCTATCCTACGAGCAGTACTTC. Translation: CASNLGASGTLSYEQYF. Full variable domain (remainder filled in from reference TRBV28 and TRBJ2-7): DVKVTQSSRYLVKRTGEKVFLECVQDMDHENMFWYRQDPGLGLRLIYFSYDVKMKEKGDIPEGYSVSREKKERFSLILESASTNQTSMYLCASNLGASGTLSYEQYFGPGTRLTVT.

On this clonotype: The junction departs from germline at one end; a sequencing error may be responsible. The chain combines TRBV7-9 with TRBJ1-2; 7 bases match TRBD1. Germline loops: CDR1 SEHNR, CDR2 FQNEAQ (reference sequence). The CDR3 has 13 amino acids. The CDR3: CASSSRDSSGYTF. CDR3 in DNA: TGCGCCAGCAGCAGCCGGGACAGCTCCGGCTACACCTTC.

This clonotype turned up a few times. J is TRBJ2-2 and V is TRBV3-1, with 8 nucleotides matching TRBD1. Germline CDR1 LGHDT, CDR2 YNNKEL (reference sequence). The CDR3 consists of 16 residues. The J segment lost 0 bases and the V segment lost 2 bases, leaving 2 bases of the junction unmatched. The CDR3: CASSQSGGANTGELFF. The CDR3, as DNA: TGTGCCAGCAGCCAATCAGGGGGCGCGAACACCGGGGAGCTGTTTTTT.

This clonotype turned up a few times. The CDR3 loop reads CAISESGFTYGYTF. CDR3 DNA sequence: TGTGCCATCAGTGAGTCGGGATTTACCTATGGCTACACCTTC. V is TRBV10-3 and J is TRBJ1-2; D remains unclear. The length of the CDR3 is 14 residues. Trimming removed 0 bases at V and 4 bases at J, with 9 bases between. The germline gives CDR1 ENHRY, CDR2 SYGVKD.

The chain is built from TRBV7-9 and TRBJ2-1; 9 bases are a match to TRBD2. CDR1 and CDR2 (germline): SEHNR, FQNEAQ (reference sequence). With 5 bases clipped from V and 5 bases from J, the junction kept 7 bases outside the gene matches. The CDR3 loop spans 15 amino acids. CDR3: CASSRRLAADNEQFF. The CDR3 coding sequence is TGTGCCAGCAGCCGCAGACTAGCGGCCGACAATGAGCAGTTCTTC.

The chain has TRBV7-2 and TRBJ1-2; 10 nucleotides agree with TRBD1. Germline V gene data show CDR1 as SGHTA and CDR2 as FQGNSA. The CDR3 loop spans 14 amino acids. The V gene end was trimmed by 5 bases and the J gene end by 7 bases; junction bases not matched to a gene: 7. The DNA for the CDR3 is TGTGCCAGCAGCGGCCGGGACAGGGGTCCTGGCTACACCTTC. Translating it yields CASSGRDRGPGYTF. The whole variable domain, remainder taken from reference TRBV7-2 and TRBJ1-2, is GAGVSQSPSNKVTEKGKDVELRCDPISGHTALYWYRQSLGQGLEFLIYFQGNSAPDKSGLPSDRFSAERTGGSVSTLTIQRTQQEDSAVYLCASSGRDRGPGYTFGSGTRLTVV.